This T cell receptor (beta chain) is from a study of control samples from healthy donors and cancer patients. The V and J ends lost 3 bases and 0 bases respectively, with 22 bases between them. CDR1 and CDR2 (germline): SGDLS, YYNGEE. This CDR3 comprises 19 residues. The assay was immunoSEQ multiplex PCR, and TCRdb's table has in-frame clones only and misses some. This sample carries some 120,000 clones, 91% of them seen once, and the ten largest clones take just over 8.5%. This receptor was obtained from a man aged 18 to 30 in good health. This chain connects TRBV9 to TRBJ1-3; no clear D. Sequencing input: blood. The CDR3 reads CASSARSGTYLFSGNTIYF. In DNA, the CDR3 is TGTGCCAGCAGCGCCCGTTCCGGCACCTATCTCTTCTCTGGAAACACCATATATTTT.